This T cell receptor beta chain was identified during a study of cytotoxic CD8 clonotypes in ibrutinib-treated CLL (dated by TCRdb to about 2021). General notes on the study: The cohort was composed of under 12 relapsed/refractory and about 15 treatment-naive patients; IGHV unmutated status was identified in 17 patients. Responses were partial in some 24 patients and complete in 2; after median roughly 69 months follow-up, about 14 stayed in remission and some twelve progressed. Response samples were obtained after a median of about 13 months of treatment, with a range of roughly 6 to 36 months. Samples averaged about 260,000 productive templates and approximately 100,000 productive rearrangements. Of the approximately 86 people in the trial, 26 had longitudinal samples available. Cryopreserved peripheral blood mononuclear cells were obtained prior to treatment, at the time of response, and at either disease progression or sustained remission. Patients were still on ibrutinib when every remission and progressive disease sample was collected. Overall study results and their limits: At baseline, clonality was higher than in age-matched healthy donors and showed a strong correlation with circulating CD8+ T-cell counts. Sampling times were not matched between patients in sustained remission and patients whose disease was progressing, and lymph node repertoires were not examined. Clonality rose at ibrutinib response, remained stable during sustained remission, and dropped back toward baseline at progression. Public clonotypes were found to be uncommon and were observed to contract or remain stable during treatment; the increase in clonality was shown to reflect expansion of private clonotypes at ibrutinib response.

Each clonotype received, on average, around 9.6x coverage in deep resolution sequencing performed on a MiSeq, where the target depth lay between 1 in 1 million and 1 in 200,000 T cells. The immunoSEQ hsTCRB Kit was used to generate TCR beta libraries. The source study handled its data this way. ImmunoSEQ Data Assistant and ImmunoSEQ Analyzer were used for data analysis, and V, D and J genes were assigned according to IMGT definitions. Clonality, which ranges from 0 to 1, was calculated by subtracting the normalized Shannon entropy of productive rearrangement frequencies from one. Only overrepresented clonotypes making up at least 0.05% of each patient's repertoire were included in the public clonotype analysis. Repertoires from about a dozen age-matched healthy donors in immuneACCESS were used as clonality controls. TCRdb limited this immuneACCESS table to in-frame rearrangements with V and J called. A share of clones is missing; checked studies link under half to unresolved V genes, and the rest is unexplained. V, J and clone size are those of that table, while D and trimming were read from the DNA. This sample lists approximately 170,000 clones; roughly 88% were detected once. The top ten constitute about 3% of the sample.

The table lists this clone with a count of one. The antigen this receptor binds is unknown. Base qualities are not provided; no much larger clone lies one nucleotide away. Taken with the paper, the label for time point translates to: progressive disease on ibrutinib. Approximately 2 micrograms of genomic DNA were extracted from cryopreserved PBMCs for TCR beta library preparation. High-throughput TCR beta sequencing was performed on longitudinal blood samples from CLL patients receiving ibrutinib monotherapy. Patients were enrolled in a phase 2 open-label single-center ibrutinib monotherapy trial. From the cysteine up to the phenylalanine, the CDR3 has a length of 16 residues. Just the 48-base CDR3 DNA is kept, in frame starting at base 1. The junction shows trimming of 6 bases on V and 1 base on J, plus 15 bases between the germline ends. From the germline V gene, CDR1 is MDHEN and CDR2 is SYDVKM.

The source is a human donor with chronic lymphocytic leukemia. The rearranged segments are TRBV28 and TRBJ2-2; the D gene cannot be resolved beyond TRBD1 or TRBD2, each matching 5 bases. The source was PBMCs, collected at disease progression, from a patient treated with ibrutinib. The CDR3 has the sequence CASSGGLGQNTGELFF. The base sequence is TGTGCCAGCAGCGGAGGACTCGGACAGAACACCGGGGAGCTGTTTTTT.